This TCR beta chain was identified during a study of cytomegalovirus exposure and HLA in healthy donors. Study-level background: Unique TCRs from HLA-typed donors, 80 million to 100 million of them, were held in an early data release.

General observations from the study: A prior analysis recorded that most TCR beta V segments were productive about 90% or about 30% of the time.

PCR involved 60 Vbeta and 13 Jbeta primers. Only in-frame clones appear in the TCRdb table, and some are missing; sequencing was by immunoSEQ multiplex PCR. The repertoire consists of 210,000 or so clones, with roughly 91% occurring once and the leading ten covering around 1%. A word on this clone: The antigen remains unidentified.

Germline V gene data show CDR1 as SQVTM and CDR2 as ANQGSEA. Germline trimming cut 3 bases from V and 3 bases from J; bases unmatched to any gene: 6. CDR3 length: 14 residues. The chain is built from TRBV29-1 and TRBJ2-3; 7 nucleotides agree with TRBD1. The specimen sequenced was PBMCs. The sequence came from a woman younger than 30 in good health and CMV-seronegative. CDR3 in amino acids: CSVDDRVPTDTQYF. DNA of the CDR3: TGCAGCGTTGATGACAGGGTCCCAACAGATACGCAGTATTTT.